What follows is one TCR beta chain and its context. Its cognate antigen is unknown. A CD45RO/CCR7/CD25/CD127/CD95/CD27 panel sorted naive, central memory, regulatory and stem cell-like memory CD4+ cells. This entry belongs to a study of beta chain features in type 1 diabetes. As every portion of the isolated RNA was reverse transcribed, the sequencing read expressed TCRB transcripts. TCRdb's copy holds only in-frame clones and misses some; the assay was immunoSEQ multiplex PCR. The data show under 550,000 clones, with over 10% seen just once and approximately 0.05% held by the top ten. Study findings and constraints: Patients with type 1 diabetes carried fewer insertions and had more deletions at their VDJ junctions.

Sequencing was performed on naive CD4+ T cells from blood. The receptor was isolated from a woman younger than 35 in good health.

The CDR3 DNA follows: TGCGCCAGCAGCTTGGTCGTCGGGAGGGCCTCCTACGAGCAGTACTTC. This sequence encodes CASSLVVGRASYEQYF. The chain combines TRBV5-1 with TRBJ2-7; the match to TRBD2 covers 8 bases. The germline CDR1 and CDR2 sequences are SGHRS and YFSETQ. CDR3 size: 16 residues. V gave up 0 bases and J gave up 0 bases; unmatched junction bases: 5.